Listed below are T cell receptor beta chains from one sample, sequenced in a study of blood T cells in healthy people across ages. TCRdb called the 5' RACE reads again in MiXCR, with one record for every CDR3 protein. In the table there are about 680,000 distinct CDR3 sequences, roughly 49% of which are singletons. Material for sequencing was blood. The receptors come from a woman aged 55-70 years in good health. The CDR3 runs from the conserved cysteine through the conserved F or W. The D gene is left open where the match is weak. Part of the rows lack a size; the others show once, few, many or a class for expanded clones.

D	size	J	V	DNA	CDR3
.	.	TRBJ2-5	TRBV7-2	TGTGCCAGCAGCTTAGGTGACAAAGGGGACCAAGAGACCCAGTACTTC	CASSLGDKGDQETQYF
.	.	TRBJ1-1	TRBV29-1	TGCAGCGTTGAACAACAGGGGAACACTGAAGCTTTCTTT	CSVEQQGNTEAFF
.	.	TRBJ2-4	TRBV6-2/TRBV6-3	TGTGCCAGCACCCCTGGGCCACCGGGGATTCAGTACTTC	CASTPGPPGIQYF
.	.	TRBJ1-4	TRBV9	TGTGCCAGCAGCGTAAGTCCAGGGAATAATGAAAAACTGTTTTTT	CASSVSPGNNEKLFF
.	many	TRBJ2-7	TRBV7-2	TGTGCCAGCAGCTTAGAGACCAGCTCCTACGAGCAGTACTTC	CASSLETSSYEQYF
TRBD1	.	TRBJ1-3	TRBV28	TGTGCCAGCAGTTTATTAGGGGACAGCTCTGGAAACACCATATATTTT	CASSLLGDSSGNTIYF
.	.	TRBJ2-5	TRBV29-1	TGCAGCGTGGACCGGGGCCCGAGAGAGACCCAGTACTTC	CSVDRGPRETQYF
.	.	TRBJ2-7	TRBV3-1	TGTGCCAGCAGCCAAGTATGGGACTACGAGCAGTACTTC	CASSQVWDYEQYF
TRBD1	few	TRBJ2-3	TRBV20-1	TGCAGTGCACCGGGACAGGGAAACACAGATACGCAGTATTTT	CSAPGQGNTDTQYF
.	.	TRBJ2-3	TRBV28	TGTGCCAGCAGACTGGACAGACACAAACGTCCAAGCACAGATACGCAGTATTTT	CASRLDRHKRPSTDTQYF
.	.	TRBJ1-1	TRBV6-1	TGTGCCAGCAGGGACTCCGGGGGGACTGAAGCTTTCTTT	CASRDSGGTEAFF
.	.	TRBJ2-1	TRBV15	TGTGCCACCAGCAGTAGGCGGGGCAATGAGCAGTTCTTC	CATSSRRGNEQFF
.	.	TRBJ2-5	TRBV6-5	TGTGCCAGCAGTTACTCGGCTCAACAAGAGACCCAGTACTTC	CASSYSAQQETQYF
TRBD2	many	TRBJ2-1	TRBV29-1	TGCAGCGTTGCCGGGGGGGAGGCTAGCGGGAAAACTGAGCAGTTCTTC	CSVAGGEASGKTEQFF
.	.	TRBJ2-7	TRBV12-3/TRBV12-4	TGTGCCAGCCTTCAAACGGGTACCTACGAGCAGTACTTC	CASLQTGTYEQYF
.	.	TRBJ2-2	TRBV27	TGTGCCAGCAGGCCCGGACGTGACGGTTCCGGGGAGCTGTTTTTT	CASRPGRDGSGELFF
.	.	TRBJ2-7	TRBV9	TGTGCCAGCAGCCGCTACGAGCAGTACTTC	CASSRYEQYF
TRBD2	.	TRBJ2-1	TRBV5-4	TGTGCCAGCAGCTCGCGGGAGGCCGGCTACAATGAGCAGTTCTTC	CASSSREAGYNEQFF
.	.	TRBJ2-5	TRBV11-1	TGTGCCAGCAGACGGGACTTAGAGACCCAGTACTTC	CASRRDLETQYF